This passage covers 21 T cell receptor beta chains from one sample sequenced in a study of blood T cells in healthy people across ages. The authors ran a second PCR of roughly 6 to 11 cycles using a sample-barcoded 5' primer and a J-beta primer mix. Each CDR3 protein gets one entry after TCRdb re-called the 5' RACE reads with MiXCR. The sample has hundreds of thousands of distinct CDR3 sequences; around three fifths are singletons. Sequenced material: blood. These receptors came from a man aged 35-49 years in good health.

This clonotype was seen only a few times. J is TRBJ1-2 and V is TRBV12-3 or TRBV12-4; 9 positions match TRBD1. The CDR3 has 15 amino acids. V dropped 5 bases and J dropped 5; count of bases not matched to a gene: 9. The CDR3 region is CASSLTGGGDYGYTF. CDR3 nucleotide sequence: TGTGCCAGCAGTCTGACAGGGGGTGGAGATTATGGCTACACCTTC.

The J gene is TRBJ1-2, the V gene TRBV5-6; D is possibly TRBD1 (5 bases). V gave up 0 bases and J gave up 5 bases, with 11 bases separating them. The CDR3 has 14 amino acids. Germline V lookup: CDR1 SGHDT, CDR2 YYEEEE. Here the CDR3 reads CASSLEGREYGYTF. CDR3 in DNA: TGTGCCAGCAGCTTGGAGGGCAGGGAATATGGCTACACCTTC.

The rearrangement uses TRBV7-2 and TRBJ2-3; D call uncertain. This CDR3 has 14 residues. The germline V gene encodes CDR1 SGHTA and CDR2 FQGNSA. V lost 2 bases to trimming and J lost 3 bases, with 9 bases between them. The CDR3 DNA reads as TGTGCCAGCAGCTTACCGACTCTGACAGATACGCAGTATTTT. This translates into CASSLPTLTDTQYF.

V is TRBV27 and J is TRBJ2-5, with 7 bases matching TRBD1. Germline V gene lookup returns CDR1 MNHEY and CDR2 SMNVEV (reference sequence). V lost 5 bases, J lost 5 bases, and 8 bases stayed unmatched. The CDR3 runs to 14 residues. The CDR3, as DNA: TGTGCCAGCAGTCTCACAGGGGTCCGGGAGACCCAGTACTTC. Its protein is CASSLTGVRETQYF.

Concerning this clonotype itself: A read error may account for a junction end that differs from germline. The chain has TRBV12-3 or TRBV12-4 and TRBJ2-4; 11 bases match TRBD1. The CDR3 is made up of 15 amino acids. CDR3 amino acids: CASSNPGQGEYEQYF. The CDR3 DNA reads as TGTGCCAGCAGTAATCCGGGACAGGGGGAATACGAGCAGTATTTC.

V and J are TRBV5-1 and TRBJ2-7, with TRBD2 matching over 9 bases. The germline CDR1 and CDR2 sequences are SGHRS and YFSETQ. Trimming cost V 0 bases and J 0 bases; bases outside gene matches: 7. The CDR3 contains 17 residues. The CDR3 region is CASSLVPSGTSSYEQYF. CDR3 nucleotide sequence: TGCGCCAGCAGCTTGGTTCCTAGCGGGACGAGCTCCTACGAGCAGTACTTC. The full variable domain, in which reference TRBV5-1 and TRBJ2-7 provide the parts outside the CDR3, is KAGVTQTPRYLIKTRGQQVTLSCSPISGHRSVSWYQQTPGQGLQFLFEYFSETQRNKGNFPGRFSGRQFSNSRSEMNVSTLELGDSALYLCASSLVPSGTSSYEQYFGPGTRLTVT.

This clonotype has only a few counts. The chain couples TRBV20-1 to TRBJ2-5; 12 bases align to TRBD1. The end of the DNA is better explained by TRBJ2-7, so the J call may be wrong. From germline, CDR1 is DFQATT and CDR2 SNEGSKA (reference sequence). The CDR3 totals 14 residues. CDR3 bases: TGCAGTGCTACAGCTCCGGGACAGGGGGCCGAGCAGTACTTC. It codes for CSATAPGQGAEQYF.

The rearrangement joins TRBV2 to TRBJ2-4, with TRBD2 identical over 7 bases. The CDR3 consists of 14 residues. The junction had 15 bases not matched to a gene; V was cut back by 6 bases and J by 13 bases. Germline V lookup: CDR1 SNHLY, CDR2 FYNNEI. The CDR3 loop reads CASRAGVNYNEQYF. The CDR3 DNA follows: TGTGCCAGCAGGGCGGGGGTCAACTACAATGAGCAGTACTTC.

In its sample, this clonotype was seen once. Here the CDR3 DNA reads TGTGCCAGCCCCGCGGGAGAAATGGTTCAGCCCCAGCATTTT. Translation gives CASPAGEMVQPQHF. The chain has TRBV18 and TRBJ1-5; D gene unclear. This CDR3 spans 14 amino acids. Germline lookup yields CDR1 KGHSH and CDR2 LQKENI. Deletions cut 8 bases from V and 6 bases from J, with 17 bases between.

The chain joins TRBV6-1 to TRBJ1-4; no reliable D call. The CDR3 is 14 residues long. V lost 6 bases and J 8 bases, leaving 16 bases between the germline ends. Germline V gene sequence: CDR1 MNHNS, CDR2 SASEGT. CDR3 DNA: TGTGCCAGCAGCGACAAGGGTCCAGGAGAAAAACTGTTTTTT. Translating it yields CASSDKGPGEKLFF.

This clonotype showed up just a few times. With only one base between it and a far larger clone, this is likely a read error. The rearrangement uses TRBV10-3 and TRBJ2-7, with D uncertain. Trimming removed 6 bases from V and 0 bases from J, with 3 bases in between. The CDR3 runs 11 residues. Germline CDR1 ENHRY, CDR2 SYGVKD. Written as DNA, the CDR3 is TGTGCCATCAGCCCCTCCTACGAGCAGTACTTC. Amino acid sequence: CAISPSYEQYF.

In its sample, this clonotype was seen a few times. V is TRBV29-1 and J is TRBJ1-3; D call uncertain. This CDR3 spans 11 amino acids. V was trimmed by 5 bases and J by 2 bases, leaving 4 bases between them. In germline, CDR1 is SQVTM, CDR2 ANQGSEA. CDR3: CSVQTGNTIYF. CDR3 sequence (DNA): TGCAGCGTTCAGACTGGAAACACCATATATTTT.

The table lists this clonotype with a count of one. V gene TRBV2 combines with J gene TRBJ2-5; TRBD2 matches at 10 bases. The DNA end is a closer match to TRBJ2-7, so the J assignment may be wrong. The CDR3 length is 15 residues. Germline V lookup: CDR1 SNHLY, CDR2 FYNNEI. CDR3 in amino acids: CASTTGTSASYEQYF. The CDR3 nucleotides read TGTGCCAGCACTACCGGGACTAGCGCATCCTACGAGCAGTACTTC.

This clonotype was observed a few times. The rearrangement uses TRBV29-1 and TRBJ2-7; 9 bases line up with TRBD1. The germline CDR1 and CDR2 sequences are SQVTM and ANQGSEA. The CDR3 extends over 12 amino acids. V trimming: 6 bases; J trimming: 3 bases; junction bases outside the gene matches: 3. CDR3 amino acids: CSVRDRVYEQYF. CDR3 nucleotide sequence: TGCAGCGTCCGGGACAGGGTCTACGAGCAGTACTTC.

The chain links TRBV11-1 to TRBJ2-3; possibly TRBD2 for D (5 bases). Germline V gene data show CDR1 as SGHAT and CDR2 as FQDESV (reference sequence). The CDR3 is 18 amino acids. V shed 0 bases and J shed 1 base, with 17 bases lying between them. The CDR3 DNA sequence: TGTGCCAGCAGCTTAGCCCGTTCGAGGGAAGAACGCACAGATACGCAGTATTTT. It yields the protein CASSLARSREERTDTQYF.

The chain uses TRBV9 and TRBJ1-5, with TRBD1 as a possible D gene (6 bases). With 3 bases removed from V and 4 bases from J, the gap between germline ends came to 11 bases. The CDR3 runs 14 residues. From germline, CDR1 is SGDLS and CDR2 YYNGEE. CDR3 loop: CASSAHQGNQPQHF. In DNA form, the CDR3 reads TGTGCCAGCAGCGCGCATCAGGGGAATCAGCCCCAGCATTTT.

The chain joins TRBV20-1 to TRBJ2-1; weak D call: TRBD2 (5 bases). The germline V gene encodes CDR1 DFQATT and CDR2 SNEGSKA (reference sequence). The CDR3 runs to 15 residues. V gave up 0 bases and J gave up 4 bases, with 13 bases separating them. The CDR3 bases are TGCAGTGCTAGAGATGGGGTAGCGAGGTACAATGAGCAGTTCTTC. Encoded protein: CSARDGVARYNEQFF.

This chain links TRBV11-1 with TRBJ2-5, with 12 bases that match TRBD2. The V and J ends lost 5 bases and 4 bases, in that order; junction bases with no gene match: 11. The germline CDR1 and CDR2 sequences are SGHAT and FQDESV (reference sequence). The CDR3 consists of 17 residues. CDR3 in amino acids: CASSPRLAGVRGETQYF. DNA of the CDR3: TGTGCCAGCAGCCCTAGACTAGCGGGAGTGAGAGGAGAGACCCAGTACTTC.

V is TRBV4-1 and J is TRBJ2-4; tentatively, D is TRBD2 (7 bases). Per the germline V gene, CDR1 is MGHRA and CDR2 is YSYEKL. V was trimmed by 1 base and J by 8 bases, leaving 24 bases between them. This CDR3 is built from 18 residues. CDR3 coding DNA: TGCGCCAGCAGCCAAGTAAGGGGGAACCGGCGGGAGCGAGACATTCAGTACTTC. This codes for CASSQVRGNRRERDIQYF.

The CDR3 spells CASSFRVSGETQYF. The DNA for the CDR3 is TGTGCCAGCAGTTTCAGGGTTAGCGGGGAGACCCAGTACTTC. V usage is TRBV12-3 or TRBV12-4 and J usage is TRBJ2-7; 7 nucleotides align to TRBD2. The end of the DNA aligns better with TRBJ2-5, so the J call may be wrong. The CDR3 totals 14 residues.

Ten or more counts support this clonotype. The J gene is TRBJ2-1, the V gene TRBV29-1, with D possibly being TRBD1 (6 bases). Germline V gene lookup returns CDR1 SQVTM and CDR2 ANQGSEA. The CDR3 is 13 amino acids. Trimming left V 4 bases short and J 10 bases short, with 17 bases between. DNA for the CDR3: TGCAGCGTTGGGGGTCAGCAGGGGCTAGAGCAGTTCTTC. This encodes CSVGGQQGLEQFF.